This T cell receptor beta chain came from a study of cytomegalovirus exposure and HLA in healthy donors. Points from the study as a whole: Being productive about 87% or about 30% of the time was typical of most TCR beta V segments in an earlier analysis. Association of a missense DCLRE1C variant with TCR beta V- and J-gene trimming was reported in a later analysis.

The CDR3 has 14 residues. Germline CDR1 is SQVTM and CDR2 is ANQGSEA. The V segment lost 7 bases and the J segment 3 bases; nucleotides outside the gene matches: 6. The PCR had 60 Vbeta and 13 Jbeta primers. Using immunoSEQ multiplex PCR, the repertoire was profiled, and TCRdb retains in-frame clones only, with some absent. Of about 110,000 clones detected, 69% appear once; the ten largest clones hold 5.4%. Concerning this clone: Its target is unknown.

Sequenced sample: PBMCs. The TCR was taken from a woman in her 70s in good health and CMV-seropositive. The chain has TRBV29-1 and TRBJ2-3; TRBD2 matches 11 bases. The CDR3 DNA follows: TGCAGCGCAACGACTAGCGGGGTGACAGATACGCAGTATTTT. As protein: CSATTSGVTDTQYF.